This T cell receptor beta chain stems from a study of blood T cell repertoires in COVID-19. On the study more broadly: There were acute and convalescent COVID-19 samples, and they came from the United States, Italy and Spain. Sample material is recorded as cDNA or gDNA derived from T cells, B-cell-depleted T cells, or PBMCs.

Original processing methods: Cell counts per sample came from amplifying reference gene primers. TCRdb keeps only in-frame clones here, not all; method: immunoSEQ multiplex PCR. Clonal size and the V and J genes are those of that table, whereas D and trimming came from the DNA. Of about 80,000 clones listed, around four fifths are singletons. There are 14 residues in the CDR3. The germline V and J ends were trimmed by 3 bases and 11 bases, with 14 bases remaining between them. Germline lookup yields CDR1 KGHSH and CDR2 LQKENI. The chain has TRBV18 and TRBJ1-6; D might be TRBD1 (5 bases). The sequence was obtained from a human donor in a cohort sampled during active COVID-19. Sequenced material: peripheral blood. In nucleotides, the CDR3 is TGTGCCAGCTCACCGGGGCAGGGAGGGACACCCCTCCACTTT. It codes for CASSPGQGGTPLHF.